Included here is one T cell receptor beta chain sequence, with context. The sample originates from a study of blood T cell repertoires in COVID-19. Study-level information: Acute-phase and convalescent COVID-19 samples originated in the United States, Italy and Spain. Sample material is recorded as cDNA or gDNA derived from T cells, B-cell-depleted T cells, or PBMCs.

Deletions cut 1 base from V and 9 bases from J, with 11 bases between. Looked up from germline, CDR1 is SGHRS and CDR2 is YFSETQ. The CDR3 has 13 residues. In the original processing: The authors estimated nucleated cell counts from reference gene primer amplification. Profiled with immunoSEQ multiplex PCR; TCRdb holds only in-frame clones, not every one. V and J calls and clone size are given by that table; D and trimming were obtained from the DNA. The sample shows about 100,000 clones, roughly 88% of them seen only once. The chain has TRBV5-1 and TRBJ2-1; possible D gene TRBD1, 5 bases. This clonotype was sampled from a human donor with active COVID-19. The donor label of this sample is uncertain. The source material was peripheral blood. For the CDR3, the DNA is TGCGCCAGCAGCTTGCCAGGGAAGAGTGAGCAGTTCTTC. This gives the protein CASSLPGKSEQFF.